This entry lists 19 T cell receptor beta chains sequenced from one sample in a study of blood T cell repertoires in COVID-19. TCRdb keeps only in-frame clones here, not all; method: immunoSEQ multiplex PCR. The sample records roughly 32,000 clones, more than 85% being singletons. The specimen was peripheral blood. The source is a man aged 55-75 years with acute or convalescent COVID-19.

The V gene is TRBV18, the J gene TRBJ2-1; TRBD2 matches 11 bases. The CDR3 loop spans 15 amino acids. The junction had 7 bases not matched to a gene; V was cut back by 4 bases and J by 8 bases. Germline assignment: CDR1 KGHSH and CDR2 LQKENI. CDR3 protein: CASSLLAGEIHEQFF. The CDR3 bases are TGTGCCAGCTCACTACTAGCGGGAGAAATCCATGAGCAGTTCTTC.

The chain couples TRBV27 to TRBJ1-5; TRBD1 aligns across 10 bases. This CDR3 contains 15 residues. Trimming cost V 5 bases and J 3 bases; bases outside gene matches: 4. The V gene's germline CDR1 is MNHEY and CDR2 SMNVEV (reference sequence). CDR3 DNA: TGTGCCAGCAGTCCCGGGACAGGGGACAATCAGCCCCAGCATTTT. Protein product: CASSPGTGDNQPQHF.

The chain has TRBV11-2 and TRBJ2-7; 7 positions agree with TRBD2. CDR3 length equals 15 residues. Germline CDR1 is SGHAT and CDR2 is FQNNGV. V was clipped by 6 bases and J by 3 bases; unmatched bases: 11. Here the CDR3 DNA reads TGTGCCAGCAGTTTCGGCGGACTAGGTGACTACGAGCAGTACTTC. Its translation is CASSFGGLGDYEQYF.

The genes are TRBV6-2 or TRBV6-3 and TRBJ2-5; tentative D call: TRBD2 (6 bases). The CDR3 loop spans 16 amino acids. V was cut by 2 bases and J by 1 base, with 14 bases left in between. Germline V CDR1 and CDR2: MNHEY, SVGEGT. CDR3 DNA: TGTGCCAGCAGTTACGGGCTCGGGGGACTCCAAGAGACCCAGTACTTC. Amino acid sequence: CASSYGLGGLQETQYF.

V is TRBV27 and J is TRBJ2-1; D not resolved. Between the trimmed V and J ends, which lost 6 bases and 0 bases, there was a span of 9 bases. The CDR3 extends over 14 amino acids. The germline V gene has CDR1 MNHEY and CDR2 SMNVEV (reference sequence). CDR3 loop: CASSPRSSYNEQFF. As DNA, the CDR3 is TGTGCCAGCAGCCCCCGGAGCTCCTACAATGAGCAGTTCTTC.

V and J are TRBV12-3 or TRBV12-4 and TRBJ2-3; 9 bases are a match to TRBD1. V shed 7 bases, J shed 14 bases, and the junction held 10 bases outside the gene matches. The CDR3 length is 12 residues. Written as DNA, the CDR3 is TGTGCCAGCACTACACCGGGACAGGGATCGTATTTT. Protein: CASTTPGQGSYF.

CDR3 sequence: CASSQYRLAGLQETQYF. The CDR3 DNA sequence: TGTGCCAGCAGCCAATATCGACTAGCGGGCCTCCAAGAGACCCAGTACTTC. The chain employs TRBV14 and TRBJ2-5; TRBD2 aligns across 10 bases. The CDR3 is 17 residues long. V shed 2 bases and J 1 base; nucleotides not matched to a gene: 7. Germline lookup yields CDR1 SGHDN and CDR2 FVKESK.

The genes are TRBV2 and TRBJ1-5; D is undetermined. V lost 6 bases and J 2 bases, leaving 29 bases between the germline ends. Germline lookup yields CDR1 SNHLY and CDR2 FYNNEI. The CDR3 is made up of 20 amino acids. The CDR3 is CASSGVGLEGWTYGNQPQHF. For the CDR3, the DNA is TGTGCCAGCAGCGGAGTAGGGTTGGAGGGATGGACGTATGGCAATCAGCCCCAGCATTTT.

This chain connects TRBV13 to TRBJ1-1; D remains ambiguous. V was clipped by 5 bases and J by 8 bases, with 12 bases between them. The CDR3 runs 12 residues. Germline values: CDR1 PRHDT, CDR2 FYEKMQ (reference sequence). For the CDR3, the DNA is TGTGCCAGCAGCCCCCTCCCCGGGGAAGCTTTCTTT. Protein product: CASSPLPGEAFF. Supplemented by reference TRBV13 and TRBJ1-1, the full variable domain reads AAGVIQSPRHLIKEKRETATLKCYPIPRHDTVYWYQQGPGQDPQFLISFYEKMQSDKGSIPDRFSAQQFSDYHSELNMSSLELGDSALYFCASSPLPGEAFFGQGTRLTVV.

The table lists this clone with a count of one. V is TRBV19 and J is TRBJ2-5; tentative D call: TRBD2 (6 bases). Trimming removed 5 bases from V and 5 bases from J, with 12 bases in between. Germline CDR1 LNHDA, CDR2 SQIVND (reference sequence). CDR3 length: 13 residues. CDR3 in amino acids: CASSLSGGETQYF. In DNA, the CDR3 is TGTGCCAGTAGTCTGAGTGGGGGGGAGACCCAGTACTTC.

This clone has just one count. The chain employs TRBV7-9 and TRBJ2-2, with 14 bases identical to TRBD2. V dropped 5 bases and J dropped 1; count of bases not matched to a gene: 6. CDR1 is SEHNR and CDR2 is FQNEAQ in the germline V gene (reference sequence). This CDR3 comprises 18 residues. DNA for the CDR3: TGTGCCAGCAGCGCCCGACTAGCGGGAGGGGGGAACACCGGGGAGCTGTTTTTT. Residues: CASSARLAGGGNTGELFF.

Written as DNA, the CDR3 is TGTGCTAGTGGTCTAACACTCGCAGGGGCCCTCACAGATACGCAGTATTTT. This gives the protein CASGLTLAGALTDTQYF. This chain uses TRBV12-5 with TRBJ2-3; TRBD1 might be the D (6 bases). V was clipped by 5 bases and J by 2 bases, with 20 bases between them. Germline assignment: CDR1 LGHNT and CDR2 FRNRAP. The CDR3 is made up of 17 amino acids. Looking up the rest from reference TRBV12-5 and TRBJ2-3 gives the full variable domain: DARVTQTPRHKVTEMGQEVTMRCQPILGHNTVFWYRQTMMQGLELLAYFRNRAPLDDSGMPKDRFSAEMPDATLATLKIQPSEPRDSAVYFCASGLTLAGALTDTQYFGPGTRLTVL.

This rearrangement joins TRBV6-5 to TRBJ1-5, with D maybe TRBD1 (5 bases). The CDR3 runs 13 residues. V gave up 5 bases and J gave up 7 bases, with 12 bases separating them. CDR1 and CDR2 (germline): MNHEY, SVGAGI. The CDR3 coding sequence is TGTGCCAGCAGTCGGGGGGTAAGGCAGCCCCAGCATTTT. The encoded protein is CASSRGVRQPQHF.

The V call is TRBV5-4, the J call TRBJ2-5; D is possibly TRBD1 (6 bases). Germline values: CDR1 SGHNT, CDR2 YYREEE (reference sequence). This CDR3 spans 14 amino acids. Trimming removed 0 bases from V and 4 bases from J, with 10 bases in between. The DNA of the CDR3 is TGTGCCAGCAGCTTGGCATTGGGGGCAGAGACCCAGTACTTC. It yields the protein CASSLALGAETQYF.

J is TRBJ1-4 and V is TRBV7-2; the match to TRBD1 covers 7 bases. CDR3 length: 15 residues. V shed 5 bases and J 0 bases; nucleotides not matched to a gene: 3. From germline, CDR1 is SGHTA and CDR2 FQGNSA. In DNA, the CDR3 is TGTGCCAGCAGCCAGGGACAGACAACTAATGAAAAACTGTTTTTT. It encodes CASSQGQTTNEKLFF.

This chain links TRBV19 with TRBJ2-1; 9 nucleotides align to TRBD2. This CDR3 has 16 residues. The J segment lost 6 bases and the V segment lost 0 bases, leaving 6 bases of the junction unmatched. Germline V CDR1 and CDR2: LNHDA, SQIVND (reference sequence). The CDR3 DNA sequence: TGTGCCAGTAGTATAGATCGGGGTAGCGGGAGCAATGAGCAGTTCTTC. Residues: CASSIDRGSGSNEQFF.

CDR3 region: CASSFSGQINNEQFF. In DNA form, the CDR3 reads TGTGCCAGCAGCTTCTCGGGACAGATAAACAATGAGCAGTTCTTC. The chain couples TRBV7-3 to TRBJ2-1; 7 bases are a match to TRBD1. V was pared by 3 bases and J by 5 bases, with 7 bases of the junction left unmatched. The CDR3 contains 15 residues. Germline-derived CDR1 and CDR2 are SGHTA and FQGTGA.

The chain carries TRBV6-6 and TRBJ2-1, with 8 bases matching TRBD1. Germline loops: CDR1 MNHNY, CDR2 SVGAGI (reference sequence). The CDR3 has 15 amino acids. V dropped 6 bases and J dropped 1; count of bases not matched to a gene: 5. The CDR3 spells CASRRRGQSYNEQFF. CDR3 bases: TGTGCCAGCAGACGCAGGGGGCAGTCCTACAATGAGCAGTTCTTC.

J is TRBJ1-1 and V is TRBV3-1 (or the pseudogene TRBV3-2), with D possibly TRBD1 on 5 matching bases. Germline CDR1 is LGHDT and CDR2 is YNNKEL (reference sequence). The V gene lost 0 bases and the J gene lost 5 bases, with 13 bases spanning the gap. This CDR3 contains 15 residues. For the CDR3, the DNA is TGTGCCAGCAGCCAAGATGGGCAGGGTTGGACTGAAGCTTTCTTT. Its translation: CASSQDGQGWTEAFF.